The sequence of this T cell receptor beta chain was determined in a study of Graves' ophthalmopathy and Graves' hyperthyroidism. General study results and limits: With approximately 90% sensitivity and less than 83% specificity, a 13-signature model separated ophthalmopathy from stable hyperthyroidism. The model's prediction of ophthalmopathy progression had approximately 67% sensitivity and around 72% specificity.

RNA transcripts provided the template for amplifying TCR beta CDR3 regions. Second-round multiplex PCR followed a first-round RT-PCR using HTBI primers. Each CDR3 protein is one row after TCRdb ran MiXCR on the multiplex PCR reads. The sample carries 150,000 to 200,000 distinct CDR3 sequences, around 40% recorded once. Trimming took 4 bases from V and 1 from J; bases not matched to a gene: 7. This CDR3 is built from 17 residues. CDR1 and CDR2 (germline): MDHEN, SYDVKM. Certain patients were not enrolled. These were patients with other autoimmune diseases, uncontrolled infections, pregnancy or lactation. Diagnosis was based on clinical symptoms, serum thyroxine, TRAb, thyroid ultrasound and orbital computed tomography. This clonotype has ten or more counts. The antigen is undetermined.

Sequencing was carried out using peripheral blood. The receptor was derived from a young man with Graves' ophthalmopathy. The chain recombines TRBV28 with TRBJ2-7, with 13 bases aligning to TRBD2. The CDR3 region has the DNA TGTGCCAGCAGTTCGGTTACTAGCGGGAGGGGATCCTACGAGCAGTACTTC. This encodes CASSSVTSGRGSYEQYF.